The source of this T cell receptor (beta chain) is a study of T-cell memory formation after mild COVID-19. Study-level results: Clones contracting over day 15 to 85 were CD4/CD8 balanced, with later expanders leaning CD4+.

This clonotype has a handful of counts. What it binds is not known. TCRdb called the 5' RACE reads again in MiXCR, with one record for every CDR3 protein. The sample includes roughly 190,000 distinct CDR3 sequences, roughly 30% seen only once; the top ten take 9.5% to 12%. This CDR3 spans 14 amino acids. The trim removed 4 bases at V and 7 bases at J, leaving 3 bases unmatched. CDR1 and CDR2 from the germline V gene are MGHRA and YSYEKL. The TCR was taken from an adult woman who had mild COVID-19 (a few samples of this study predate the infection). Cell type and time point are not known. Sequenced sample: PBMCs or a T cell subset sorted from them (not recorded which). V is TRBV4-1 and J is TRBJ1-4, with 10 positions matching TRBD1. CDR3 protein: CASSPRDRGEKLFF. The CDR3 nucleotides are TGCGCCAGCAGCCCCCGGGACAGGGGTGAAAAACTGTTTTTT.